This record covers a single T cell receptor (beta chain). What it recognizes is unknown. The data were obtained in a study of T cell responses to AZD1222 COVID-19 vaccine. Study-level findings and limits: Spike-specific TCR breadth rose after two AZD1222 doses, and depth rose as well. Researchers took repertoire samples only after the peak T cell response had come. Donors skewed white British and female; clonal diversity was possibly underestimated.

Assay used: immunoSEQ multiplex PCR; TCRdb lists only in-frame clones, some missing. The profile shows roughly 180,000 clones, about 91% of them singletons. The sample in question was peripheral blood, obtained on day 0 of AZD1222 vaccination. The origin of this receptor is an adult in good health.

The CDR3 region is CASSVATGAGGGGDTDTQYF. CDR3 coding DNA: TGTGCCAGCAGCGTAGCTACGGGAGCGGGAGGAGGAGGAGACACAGATACGCAGTATTTT. The rearrangement links TRBV9 to TRBJ2-3; 9 nucleotides match TRBD2. There are 20 residues in the CDR3. CDR1 is SGDLS, CDR2 YYNGEE, per germline. After removal of 0 bases from V and 2 bases from J, the junction contained 16 bases not matched to a gene.